What follows are 29 T cell receptor beta chains derived from one specimen sequenced in a study of radiotherapy plus CTLA-4 blockade in lung cancer listed by TCRdb under 2018. Library construction relied on the immunoSEQ multiplex PCR assay. Held by TCRdb, this immuneACCESS table contains in-frame sequences only and omits some clones. Under half of the omission traces to an unresolved V gene where checked; the cause of the rest is unknown. For this sample the table gives over 35,000 clones, of which over 60% were detected only once. In total, the top ten clones hold roughly 2.6% of the sample. Sequenced here: peripheral blood, sampled from a patient treated with radiotherapy plus ipilimumab. The receptors shown here come from a human donor with non-small cell lung cancer whose response to radiotherapy plus ipilimumab could not be evaluated.

The V gene is TRBV6-5, the J gene TRBJ1-6, with TRBD1 matching 9 bases. There are 15 residues in the CDR3. The germline gives CDR1 MNHEY, CDR2 SVGAGI. V lost 4 bases, J lost 8 bases, and 6 bases stayed unmatched. CDR3 bases: TGTGCCAGCAGTTCGCCGGGACAGGGTTATTCACCCCTCCACTTT. Translation gives CASSSPGQGYSPLHF.

The gene calls are TRBV7-9 and TRBJ2-7, with a possible D match to TRBD2 (5 bases). This CDR3 contains 13 residues. Germline lookup yields CDR1 SEHNR and CDR2 FQNEAQ (reference sequence). V lost 4 bases to trimming and J lost 4 bases, with 11 bases between them. The CDR3 loop reads CASSSNSAYEQYF. CDR3 nucleotides: TGTGCCAGCAGCTCGAATAGCGCGTACGAGCAGTACTTC. Looking up the rest from reference TRBV7-9 and TRBJ2-7 gives the full variable domain: DTGVSQNPRHKITKRGQNVTFRCDPISEHNRLYWYRQTLGQGPEFLTYFQNEAQLEKSRLLSDRFSAERPKGSFSTLEIQRTEQGDSAMYLCASSSNSAYEQYFGPGTRLTVT.

This clone appeared a few times. Distinct nucleotide sequences in the sample also encode this CDR3. The chain employs TRBV18 and TRBJ2-2, with unresolved D. Trimming took off 0 bases at V and 4 bases at J, with 3 bases between the two ends. CDR3 size: 13 residues. From germline, CDR1 is KGHSH and CDR2 LQKENI. DNA of the CDR3: TGTGCCAGCTCACCACCCTCCACCGGGGAGCTGTTTTTT. This gives the protein CASSPPSTGELFF. The full variable domain, in which reference TRBV18 and TRBJ2-2 provide the parts outside the CDR3, is NAGVMQNPRHLVRRRGQEARLRCSPMKGHSHVYWYRQLPEEGLKFMVYLQKENIIDESGMPKERFSAEFPKEGPSILRIQQVVRGDSAAYFCASSPPSTGELFFGEGSRLTVL.

The chain combines TRBV9 with TRBJ1-2; D gene uncertain. Germline V gene sequence: CDR1 SGDLS, CDR2 YYNGEE. The CDR3 has 15 residues. Trimming pared 0 bases from V and 0 bases from J, leaving 9 bases between. CDR3: CASSVAQKTNYGYTF. Here the CDR3 DNA reads TGTGCCAGCAGCGTAGCCCAGAAGACTAACTATGGCTACACCTTC. Together with reference TRBV9 and TRBJ1-2, the CDR3 gives the full variable domain: DSGVTQTPKHLITATGQRVTLRCSPRSGDLSVYWYQQSLDQGLQFLIQYYNGEERAKGNILERFSAQQFPDLHSELNLSSLELGDSALYFCASSVAQKTNYGYTFGSGTRLTVV.

The chain has TRBV5-1 and TRBJ2-3; 11 nucleotides agree with TRBD1. Germline-derived CDR1 and CDR2 are SGHRS and YFSETQ. The trim removed 3 bases at V and 4 bases at J, leaving 4 bases unmatched. The CDR3 sequence is 15 residues long. CDR3 DNA: TGCGCCAGCAGCTCCGGGACAGGGGGGCCAGATACGCAGTATTTT. Protein product: CASSSGTGGPDTQYF.

This chain uses TRBV7-6 with TRBJ2-7; possibly TRBD2 for D (6 bases). Germline-derived CDR1 and CDR2 are SGHVS and FNYEAQ. The CDR3 covers 13 residues. The V end lost 4 bases, the J end lost 6 bases, and 13 bases lay between the germline ends. The DNA of the CDR3 is TGTGCCAGCAGCTCAGGGACTGCGGGCGAGCAGTACTTC. Translated, it gives CASSSGTAGEQYF. Using reference TRBV7-6 and TRBJ2-7 for the parts outside the CDR3, the full variable domain is GAGVSQSPRYKVTKRGQDVALRCDPISGHVSLYWYRQALGQGPEFLTYFNYEAQQDKSGLPNDRFSAERPEGSISTLTIQRTEQRDSAMYRCASSSGTAGEQYFGPGTRLTVT.

The genes are TRBV6-1 and TRBJ2-1; D perhaps matches TRBD1 (5 bases). The CDR3 has 12 residues. Germline V CDR1 and CDR2: MNHNS, SASEGT. Trimming removed 5 bases from V and 9 bases from J, with 11 bases in between. The CDR3 loop is CASSQQVGEQFF. Here the CDR3 DNA reads TGTGCCAGCAGTCAACAGGTGGGTGAGCAGTTCTTC.

The chain combines TRBV15 with TRBJ2-1; 11 bases align to TRBD2. The V gene's germline CDR1 is LNHNV and CDR2 YYDKDF (reference sequence). J lost 10 bases, V lost 4 bases, and 12 bases had no gene match. The CDR3 runs 16 residues. The CDR3 protein is CATSKGSSGRAQEQFF. CDR3 DNA: TGTGCCACCAGCAAAGGGAGTAGCGGGAGGGCTCAGGAGCAGTTCTTC. The variable domain in full, completed from reference TRBV15 and TRBJ2-1, reads DAMVIQNPRYQVTQFGKPVTLSCSQTLNHNVMYWYQQKSSQAPKLLFHYYDKDFNNEADTPDNFQSRRPNTSFCFLDIRSPGLGDTAMYLCATSKGSSGRAQEQFFGPGTRLTVL.

This chain joins TRBV4-2 and TRBJ2-5; TRBD2 matches 15 bases. CDR3 size: 19 residues. Germline CDR1 is LGHNA and CDR2 is YNFKEQ. V was clipped by 4 bases and J by 8 bases; unmatched bases: 17. CDR3 coding DNA: TGTGCCAGCAGCCTAGGCACGACCGGGACTAGCGGGGGGAGCCAAACCCAGTACTTC. It translates to CASSLGTTGTSGGSQTQYF.

The gene calls are TRBV5-6 and TRBJ1-4; no clear D. The germline gives CDR1 SGHDT, CDR2 YYEEEE. The length of the CDR3 is 17 residues. Trimming shortened V by 5 bases and J by 1 base, and 18 bases separated the two germline ends. The CDR3 reads CASSFRGQGVTNEKLFF. Here the CDR3 DNA reads TGTGCCAGCAGTTTTAGAGGCCAAGGTGTAACTAATGAAAAACTGTTTTTT.

This sequence joins TRBV5-8 and TRBJ2-7, with TRBD2 identical over 8 bases. CDR1 is SGHTS and CDR2 is YDEGEE in the germline V gene. This CDR3 region has 15 residues. V shed 4 bases and J 4 bases; nucleotides not matched to a gene: 10. CDR3 residues: CASSRSSGSLYEQYF. The CDR3 coding sequence is TGTGCCAGCAGCAGGTCAAGCGGGAGTCTGTACGAGCAGTACTTC.

The gene calls are TRBV5-4 and TRBJ2-1; D unresolved. This CDR3 is 14 amino acids long. Germline-derived CDR1 and CDR2 are SGHNT and YYREEE (reference sequence). The V end lost 4 bases, the J end lost 2 bases, and 10 bases lay between the germline ends. The CDR3 protein is CASSDFGTYNEQFF. CDR3 nucleotides: TGTGCCAGCAGCGACTTTGGAACCTACAATGAGCAGTTCTTC.

This chain joins TRBV2 and TRBJ1-1; 12 bases align to TRBD1. Trimming at V came to 6 bases and at J to 3 bases, leaving 2 bases not matched to a gene. The CDR3 length is 14 residues. CDR1 is SNHLY and CDR2 is FYNNEI in the germline V gene. The CDR3 coding sequence is TGTGCCAGCAGAAGGGACAGGGGGCACACTGAAGCTTTCTTT. Translation: CASRRDRGHTEAFF.

This chain uses TRBV7-9 with TRBJ1-5; 7 bases match TRBD1. V gave up 5 bases and J gave up 3 bases; unmatched junction bases: 4. Germline V CDR1 and CDR2: SEHNR, FQNEAQ (reference sequence). The CDR3 length is 14 residues. CDR3 loop: CASSLTGSNQPQHF. The CDR3 nucleotides are TGTGCCAGCAGCCTGACAGGGTCCAATCAGCCCCAGCATTTT.

The gene calls are TRBV7-3 and TRBJ1-1, with D hard to call. The CDR3 is made up of 13 amino acids. The ends were cut back, 4 bases at V and 0 bases at J, with 6 bases in the middle. Germline V gene data show CDR1 as SGHTA and CDR2 as FQGTGA. The DNA for the CDR3 is TGTGCCAGCAGCTCCGCGTTGAACACTGAAGCTTTCTTT. Amino acids: CASSSALNTEAFF. Based on the CDR3 plus reference TRBV7-3 and TRBJ1-1, the full variable domain is GAGVSQTPSNKVTEKGKYVELRCDPISGHTALYWYRQSLGQGPEFLIYFQGTGAADDSGLPNDRFFAVRPEGSVSTLKIQRTERGDSAVYLCASSSALNTEAFFGQGTRLTVV.

The chain combines TRBV30 with TRBJ1-6, with D hard to call. V dropped 0 bases and J dropped 5 bases, with 2 bases sitting between them. Germline V lookup: CDR1 GTSNPN, CDR2 SVGIG (reference sequence). The CDR3 is 12 amino acids. The CDR3 coding sequence is TGTGCCTGGAGTGTCAATAATTCACCCCTCCACTTT. Amino acids: CAWSVNNSPLHF.

This chain's CDR3 is CASSRNGRGLYEQFF. For the CDR3, the DNA is TGTGCCAGCAGTCGGAACGGCCGCGGTCTCTATGAGCAGTTCTTC. This rearrangement joins TRBV6-5 to TRBJ2-1, with D uncertain. The germline V gene has CDR1 MNHEY and CDR2 SVGAGI. Deletions cut 5 bases from V and 8 bases from J, with 19 bases between. This CDR3 has 15 amino acids.

This chain connects TRBV5-1 to TRBJ2-7; 8 positions agree with TRBD2. In germline, CDR1 is SGHRS, CDR2 YFSETQ. With 4 bases clipped from V and 2 bases from J, the junction kept 8 bases outside the gene matches. The CDR3 totals 15 residues. The CDR3 region is CASSLPREGTYEQYF. CDR3 DNA: TGCGCCAGCAGCCTGCCCCGGGAGGGTACCTACGAGCAGTACTTC.

The chain employs TRBV5-1 and TRBJ1-6; D is ambiguous. The V and J ends lost 0 bases and 7 bases respectively, with 5 bases between them. CDR1 and CDR2 from the germline V gene are SGHRS and YFSETQ. This CDR3 comprises 13 residues. CDR3 protein: CASSLESNSPLHF. CDR3 nucleotides: TGCGCCAGCAGCTTGGAGAGCAATTCACCCCTCCACTTT.

The table lists this clone with a count of one. The rearrangement links TRBV27 to TRBJ2-5; 7 nucleotides line up with TRBD1. The J call could be wrong; TRBJ2-7 is a better fit for the DNA end. CDR1 is MNHEY and CDR2 is SMNVEV in the germline V gene (reference sequence). There are 14 residues in the CDR3. The CDR3 DNA reads TGTGCCAGCGGCTCGGACAGGTTTGCCTACGAGCAGTACTTC. Protein sequence: CASGSDRFAYEQYF.

The V call is TRBV5-1, the J call TRBJ2-3; maybe TRBD2 (7 bases). Per the germline V gene, CDR1 is SGHRS and CDR2 is YFSETQ. V lost 6 bases, J lost 3 bases, and 26 bases lay in between. CDR3 length: 18 residues. CDR3: CASKPRYRGATDTDTQYF. In DNA, the CDR3 is TGCGCCAGCAAACCAAGGTATCGGGGGGCGACCGATACAGATACGCAGTATTTT.

The rearrangement uses TRBV5-4 and TRBJ2-3; perhaps TRBD1 as D (5 bases). This CDR3 has 14 residues. Germline CDR1 and CDR2: SGHNT and YYREEE (reference sequence). V lost 2 bases to trimming and J lost 4 bases, with 11 bases between them. The CDR3 loop reads CASSFTGDADTQYF. The DNA for the CDR3 is TGTGCCAGCAGCTTCACAGGAGATGCAGATACGCAGTATTTT.

The chain links TRBV28 to TRBJ2-7, with 10 bases fitting TRBD2. There are 16 residues in the CDR3. V lost 6 bases, J lost 2 bases, and 10 bases stayed unmatched. CDR1 is MDHEN and CDR2 is SYDVKM in the germline V gene. The CDR3, as DNA: TGTGCCAGCAGGCTAGCGGGGGCCGCCCGTACCTACGAGCAGTACTTC. Translation gives CASRLAGAARTYEQYF.

The V gene is TRBV28, the J gene TRBJ1-1, with D possibly matching TRBD1 (6 bases). Germline lookup yields CDR1 MDHEN and CDR2 SYDVKM. Trimming left V 10 bases short and J 5 bases short, with 14 bases between. This CDR3 has 12 amino acids. The CDR3, as DNA: TGTGCCACATCACAGGGATGGACTGAAGCTTTCTTT. Translating gives CATSQGWTEAFF.

The chain recombines TRBV9 with TRBJ2-1; D not certain. The CDR3 is made up of 15 amino acids. Germline CDR1 and CDR2: SGDLS and YYNGEE. V lost 6 bases and J 4 bases, leaving 17 bases between the germline ends. The chain's CDR3 is CASTNRSARYNEQFF. In DNA, the CDR3 is TGTGCCAGCACCAACCGGTCAGCGCGGTACAATGAGCAGTTCTTC.

The chain links TRBV7-9 to TRBJ1-2; 9 positions agree with TRBD1. The germline V gene encodes CDR1 SEHNR and CDR2 FQNEAQ (reference sequence). Trimming at V came to 1 base and at J to 0 bases, leaving 12 bases not matched to a gene. CDR3 length: 19 residues. The CDR3 nucleotides read TGTGCCAGCAGCTTAGGGGCAAGGGACAGGGACTATACTAACTATGGCTACACCTTC. Its translation is CASSLGARDRDYTNYGYTF.

The chain employs TRBV7-9 and TRBJ2-5, with 9 bases matching TRBD2. The V segment lost 0 bases and the J segment 4 bases; nucleotides outside the gene matches: 6. Germline V gene sequence: CDR1 SEHNR, CDR2 FQNEAQ (reference sequence). The CDR3 spans 16 residues. The DNA of the CDR3 is TGTGCCAGCAGCTTAGCCGGCGGGAGGGCCGGAGAGACCCAGTACTTC. It encodes CASSLAGGRAGETQYF.

The table lists this clone with a few counts. The rearrangement joins TRBV30 to TRBJ2-7, with 7 nucleotides matching TRBD1. Per the germline V gene, CDR1 is GTSNPN and CDR2 is SVGIG (reference sequence). The CDR3 spans 15 residues. The V segment lost 3 bases and the J segment 3 bases; nucleotides outside the gene matches: 11. In DNA, the CDR3 is TGTGCCTGGAGAGACCCCGGACAGGCAGACTACGAGCAGTACTTC. Translated: CAWRDPGQADYEQYF.

V is TRBV29-1 and J is TRBJ2-7; the D gene is possibly TRBD1 (6 bases). The CDR3 runs to 11 residues. Germline lookup yields CDR1 SQVTM and CDR2 ANQGSEA. Trimming removed 7 bases from V and 9 bases from J, with 16 bases in between. CDR3 nucleotides: TGCAGCGCCGGGGAACAGGGAAGGCAGTACTTC. Protein product: CSAGEQGRQYF.